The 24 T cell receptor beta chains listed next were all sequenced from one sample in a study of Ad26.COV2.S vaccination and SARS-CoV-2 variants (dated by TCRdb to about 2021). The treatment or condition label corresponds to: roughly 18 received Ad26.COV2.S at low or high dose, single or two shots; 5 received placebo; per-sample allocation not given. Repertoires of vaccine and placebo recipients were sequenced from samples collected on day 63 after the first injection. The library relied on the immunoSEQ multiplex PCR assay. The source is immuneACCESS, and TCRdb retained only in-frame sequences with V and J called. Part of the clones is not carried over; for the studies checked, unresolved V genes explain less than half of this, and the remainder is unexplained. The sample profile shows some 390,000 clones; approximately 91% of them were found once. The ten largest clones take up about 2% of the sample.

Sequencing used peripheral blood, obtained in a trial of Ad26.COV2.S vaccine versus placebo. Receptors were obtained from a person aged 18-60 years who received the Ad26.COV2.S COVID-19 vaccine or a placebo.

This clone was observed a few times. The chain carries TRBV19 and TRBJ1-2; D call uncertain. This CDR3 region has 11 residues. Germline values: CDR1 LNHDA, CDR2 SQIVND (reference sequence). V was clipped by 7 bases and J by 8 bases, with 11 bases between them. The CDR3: CASKNVRGYTF. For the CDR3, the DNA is TGTGCCAGTAAGAATGTACGGGGCTACACCTTC.

CDR3 protein: CSVGGHSSSGANVLTF. CDR3 bases: TGCAGCGTTGGGGGACACTCAAGCTCTGGGGCCAACGTCCTGACTTTC. This chain uses TRBV29-1 with TRBJ2-6, with TRBD1 as a possible D gene (6 bases). The CDR3 spans 16 residues. Germline V gene sequence: CDR1 SQVTM, CDR2 ANQGSEA. Trimming took 4 bases from V and 0 from J, leaving 13 bases between them.

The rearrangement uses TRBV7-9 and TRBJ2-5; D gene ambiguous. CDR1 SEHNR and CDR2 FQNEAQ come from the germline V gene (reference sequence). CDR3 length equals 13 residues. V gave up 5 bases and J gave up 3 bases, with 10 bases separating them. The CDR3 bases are TGTGCCAGCAGCCCCATAGGAAAAGAGACCCAGTACTTC. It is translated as CASSPIGKETQYF.

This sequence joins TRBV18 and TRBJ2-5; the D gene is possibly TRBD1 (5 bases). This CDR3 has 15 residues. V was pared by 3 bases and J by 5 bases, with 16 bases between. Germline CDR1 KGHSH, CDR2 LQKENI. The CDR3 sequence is CASSPLQDSRETQYF. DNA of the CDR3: TGTGCCAGCTCACCTCTCCAAGACAGCCGTGAGACCCAGTACTTC. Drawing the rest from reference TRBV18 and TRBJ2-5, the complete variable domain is NAGVMQNPRHLVRRRGQEARLRCSPMKGHSHVYWYRQLPEEGLKFMVYLQKENIIDESGMPKERFSAEFPKEGPSILRIQQVVRGDSAAYFCASSPLQDSRETQYFGPGTRLLVL.

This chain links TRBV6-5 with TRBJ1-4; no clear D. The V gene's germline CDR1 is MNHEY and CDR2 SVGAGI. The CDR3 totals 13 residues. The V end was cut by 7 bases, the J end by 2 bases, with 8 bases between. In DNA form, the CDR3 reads TGTGCCAGCAAGACCAGCACTAATGAAAAACTGTTTTTT. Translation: CASKTSTNEKLFF.

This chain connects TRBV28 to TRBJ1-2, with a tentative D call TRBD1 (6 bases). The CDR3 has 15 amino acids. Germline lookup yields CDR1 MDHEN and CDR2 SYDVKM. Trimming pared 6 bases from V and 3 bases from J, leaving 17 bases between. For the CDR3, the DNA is TGTGCCAGCAGCAATGGGGGGGCGCGAGACTATGGCTACACCTTC. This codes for CASSNGGARDYGYTF.

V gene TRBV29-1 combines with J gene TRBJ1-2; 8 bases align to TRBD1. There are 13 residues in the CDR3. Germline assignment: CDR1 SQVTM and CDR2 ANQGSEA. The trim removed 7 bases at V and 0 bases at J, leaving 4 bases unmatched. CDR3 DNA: TGCAGCGCCTCGACAGGGGCTAACTATGGCTACACCTTC. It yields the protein CSASTGANYGYTF.

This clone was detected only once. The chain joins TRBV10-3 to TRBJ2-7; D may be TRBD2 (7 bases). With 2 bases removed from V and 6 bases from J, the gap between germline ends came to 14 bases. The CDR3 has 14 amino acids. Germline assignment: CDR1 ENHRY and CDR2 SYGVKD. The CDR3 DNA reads TGTGCCATCAGTGAGGGCGGGGGCCTTAGCGAGCAGTACTTC. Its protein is CAISEGGGLSEQYF.

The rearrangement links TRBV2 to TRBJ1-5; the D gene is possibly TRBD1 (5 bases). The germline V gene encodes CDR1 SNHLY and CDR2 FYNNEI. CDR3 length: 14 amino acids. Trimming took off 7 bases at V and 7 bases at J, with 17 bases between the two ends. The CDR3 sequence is CASNSWGIGQPQHF. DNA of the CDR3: TGTGCCAGCAATTCGTGGGGGATCGGCCAGCCCCAGCATTTT.

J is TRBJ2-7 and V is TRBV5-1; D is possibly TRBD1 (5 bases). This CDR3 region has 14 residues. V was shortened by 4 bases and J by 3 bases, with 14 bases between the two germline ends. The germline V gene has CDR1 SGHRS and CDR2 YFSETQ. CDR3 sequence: CASSPDSSNYEQYF. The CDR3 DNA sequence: TGCGCCAGCAGCCCTGACAGTTCAAACTACGAGCAGTACTTC. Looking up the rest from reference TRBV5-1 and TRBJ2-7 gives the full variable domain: KAGVTQTPRYLIKTRGQQVTLSCSPISGHRSVSWYQQTPGQGLQFLFEYFSETQRNKGNFPGRFSGRQFSNSRSEMNVSTLELGDSALYLCASSPDSSNYEQYFGPGTRLTVT.

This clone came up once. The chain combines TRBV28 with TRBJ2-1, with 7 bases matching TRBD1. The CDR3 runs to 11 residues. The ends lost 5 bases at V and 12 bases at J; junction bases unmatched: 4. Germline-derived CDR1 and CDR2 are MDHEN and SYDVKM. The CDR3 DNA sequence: TGTGCCAGCAGTGACCGGGACAGGCAGTTCTTC. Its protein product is CASSDRDRQFF.

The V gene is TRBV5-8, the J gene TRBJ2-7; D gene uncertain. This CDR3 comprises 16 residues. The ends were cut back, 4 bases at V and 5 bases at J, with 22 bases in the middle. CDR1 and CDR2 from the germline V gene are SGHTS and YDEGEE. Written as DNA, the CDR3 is TGTGCCAGCAGCCCCGGACGTAGGGTCGAAGGCGACGAGCAGTACTTC. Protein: CASSPGRRVEGDEQYF.

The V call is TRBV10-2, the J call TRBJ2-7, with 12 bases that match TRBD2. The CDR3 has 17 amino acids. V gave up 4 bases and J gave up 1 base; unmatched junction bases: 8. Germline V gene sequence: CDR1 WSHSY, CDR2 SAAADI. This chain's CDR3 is CASSALAGGLGSYEQYF. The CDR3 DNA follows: TGCGCCAGCAGTGCTCTAGCGGGAGGGCTAGGGTCCTACGAGCAGTACTTC.

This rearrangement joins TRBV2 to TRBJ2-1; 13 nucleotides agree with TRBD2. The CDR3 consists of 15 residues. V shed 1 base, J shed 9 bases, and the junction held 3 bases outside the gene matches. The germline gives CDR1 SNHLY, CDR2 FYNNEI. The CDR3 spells CASSEGTSGRREQFF. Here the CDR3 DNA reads TGTGCCAGCAGTGAAGGGACTAGCGGGAGACGTGAGCAGTTCTTC.

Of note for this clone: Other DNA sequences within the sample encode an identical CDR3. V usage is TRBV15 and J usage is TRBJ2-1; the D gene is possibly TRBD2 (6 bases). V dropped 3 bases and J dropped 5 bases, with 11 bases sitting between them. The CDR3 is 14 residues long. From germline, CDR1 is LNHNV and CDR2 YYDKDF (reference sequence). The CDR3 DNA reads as TGTGCCACCAGCAGGGACGGAGGGAACAATGAGCAGTTCTTC. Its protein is CATSRDGGNNEQFF.

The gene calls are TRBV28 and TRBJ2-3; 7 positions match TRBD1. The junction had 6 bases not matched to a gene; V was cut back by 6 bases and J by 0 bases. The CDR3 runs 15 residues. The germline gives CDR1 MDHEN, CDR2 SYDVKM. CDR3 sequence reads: CASRRHRGSTDTQYF. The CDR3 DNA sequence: TGTGCCAGCAGAAGGCACAGGGGAAGCACAGATACGCAGTATTTT.

The CDR3 loop reads CASSTSAGQNIQYF. CDR3 coding DNA: TGTGCCAGCAGCACCTCAGCTGGGCAAAACATTCAGTACTTC. J is TRBJ2-4 and V is TRBV25-1; D is undetermined. CDR1 is MGHDK, CDR2 SYGVNS, per germline. Trimming shortened V by 6 bases and J by 5 bases, and 14 bases separated the two germline ends. The CDR3 spans 14 residues. The complete variable domain, with remaining parts taken from reference TRBV25-1 and TRBJ2-4, reads EADIYQTPRYLVIGTGKKITLECSQTMGHDKMYWYQQDPGMELHLIHYSYGVNSTEKGDLSSESTVSRIRTEHFPLTLESARPSHTSQYLCASSTSAGQNIQYFGAGTRLSVL.

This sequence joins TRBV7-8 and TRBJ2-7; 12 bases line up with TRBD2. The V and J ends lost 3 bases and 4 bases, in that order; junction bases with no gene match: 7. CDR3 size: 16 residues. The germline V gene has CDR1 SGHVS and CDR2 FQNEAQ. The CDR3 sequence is CASSFRLAGETYEQYF. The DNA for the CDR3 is TGTGCCAGCAGCTTCCGACTAGCGGGAGAGACTTACGAGCAGTACTTC.

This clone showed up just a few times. The CDR3 sequence: CASSEAVASTYEQYF. CDR3 nucleotides: TGTGCCAGCAGTGAAGCGGTAGCGAGTACCTACGAGCAGTACTTC. V gene TRBV6-1 combines with J gene TRBJ2-7; the D gene is possibly TRBD2 (5 bases). CDR3 length: 15 residues. Germline CDR1 reads MNHNS; CDR2 reads SASEGT. The ends were cut back, 0 bases at V and 2 bases at J, with 11 bases in the middle.

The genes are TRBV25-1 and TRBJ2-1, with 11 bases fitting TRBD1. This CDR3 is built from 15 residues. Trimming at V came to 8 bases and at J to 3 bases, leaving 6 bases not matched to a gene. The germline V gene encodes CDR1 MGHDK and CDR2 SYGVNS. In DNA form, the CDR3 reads TGTGCCAGCGGGGGTGGGACAGGGGGCTACAATGAGCAGTTCTTC. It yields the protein CASGGGTGGYNEQFF.

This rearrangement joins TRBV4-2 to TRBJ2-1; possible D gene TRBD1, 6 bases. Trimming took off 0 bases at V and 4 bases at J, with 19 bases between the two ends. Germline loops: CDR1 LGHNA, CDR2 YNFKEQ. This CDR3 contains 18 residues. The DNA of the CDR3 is TGTGCCAGCAGCCAAGATGTCGTGGGGGCTAGGCTATACAATGAGCAGTTCTTC. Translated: CASSQDVVGARLYNEQFF.

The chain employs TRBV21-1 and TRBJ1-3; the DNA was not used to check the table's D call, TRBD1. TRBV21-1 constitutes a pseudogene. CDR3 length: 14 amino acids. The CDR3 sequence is CASRSRDEGNTIYF. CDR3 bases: TGTGCCAGCAGGAGCAGGGATGAAGGAAACACCATATATTTT.

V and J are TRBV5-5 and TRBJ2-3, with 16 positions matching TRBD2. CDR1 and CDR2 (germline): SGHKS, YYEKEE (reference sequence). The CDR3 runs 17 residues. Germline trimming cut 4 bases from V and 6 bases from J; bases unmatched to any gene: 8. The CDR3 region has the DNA TGTGCCAGCAGCATGCCGGGACTAGCGGGAGGGTCGGATACGCAGTATTTT. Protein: CASSMPGLAGGSDTQYF.

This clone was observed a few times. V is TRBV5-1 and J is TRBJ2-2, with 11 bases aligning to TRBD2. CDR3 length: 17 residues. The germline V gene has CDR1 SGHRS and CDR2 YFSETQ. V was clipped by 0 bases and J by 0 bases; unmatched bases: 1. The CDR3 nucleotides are TGCGCCAGCAGCTTGGTACTAGCGGGAGCGAACACCGGGGAGCTGTTTTTT. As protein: CASSLVLAGANTGELFF.